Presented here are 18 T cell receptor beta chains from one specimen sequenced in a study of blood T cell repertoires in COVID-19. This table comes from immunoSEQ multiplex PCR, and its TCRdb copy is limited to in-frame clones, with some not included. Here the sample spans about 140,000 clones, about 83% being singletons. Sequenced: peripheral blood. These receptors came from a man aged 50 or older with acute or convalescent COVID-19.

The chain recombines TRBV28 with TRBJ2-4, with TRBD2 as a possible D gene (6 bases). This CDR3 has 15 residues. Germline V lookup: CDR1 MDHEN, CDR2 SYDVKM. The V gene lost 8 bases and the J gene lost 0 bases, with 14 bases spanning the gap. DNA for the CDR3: TGTGCCAGCCGGGGAGGCTCGTTAGCCAAAAACATTCAGTACTTC. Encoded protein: CASRGGSLAKNIQYF.

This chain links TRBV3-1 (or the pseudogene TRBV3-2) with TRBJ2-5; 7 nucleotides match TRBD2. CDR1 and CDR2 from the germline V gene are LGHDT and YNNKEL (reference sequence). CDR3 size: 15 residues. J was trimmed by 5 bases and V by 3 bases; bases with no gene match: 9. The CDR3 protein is CASSQPGRGGETQYF. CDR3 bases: TGTGCCAGCAGCCAGCCGGGCCGGGGAGGGGAGACCCAGTACTTC.

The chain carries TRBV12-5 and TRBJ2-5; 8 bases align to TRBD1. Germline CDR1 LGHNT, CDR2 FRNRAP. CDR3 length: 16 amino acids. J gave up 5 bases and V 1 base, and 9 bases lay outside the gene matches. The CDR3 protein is CASGLGDRGPLETQYF. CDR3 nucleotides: TGTGCTAGTGGTTTGGGAGACAGGGGCCCTCTGGAGACCCAGTACTTC. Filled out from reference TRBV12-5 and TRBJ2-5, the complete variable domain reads DARVTQTPRHKVTEMGQEVTMRCQPILGHNTVFWYRQTMMQGLELLAYFRNRAPLDDSGMPKDRFSAEMPDATLATLKIQPSEPRDSAVYFCASGLGDRGPLETQYFGPGTRLLVL.

CDR3 protein: CAGQGGLNTGELFF. The CDR3 bases are TGTGCCGGCCAAGGGGGCTTGAACACCGGGGAGCTGTTTTTT. This rearrangement joins TRBV6-6 to TRBJ2-2, with 7 nucleotides matching TRBD1. The germline V gene has CDR1 MNHNY and CDR2 SVGAGI (reference sequence). CDR3 length: 14 residues. Unmatched junction bases numbered 7, after V lost 11 bases and J lost 1 base.

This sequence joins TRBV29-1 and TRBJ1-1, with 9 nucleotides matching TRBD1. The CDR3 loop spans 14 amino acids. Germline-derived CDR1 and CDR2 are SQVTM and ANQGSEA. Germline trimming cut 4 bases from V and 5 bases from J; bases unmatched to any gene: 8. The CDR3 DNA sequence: TGCAGCGTTGCCGAAGGGACAGGGAATACTGAAGCTTTCTTT. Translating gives CSVAEGTGNTEAFF.

Here the CDR3 reads CASSFGGTDTQYF. The CDR3 DNA follows: TGTGCCAGCAGCTTCGGAGGCACAGATACGCAGTATTTT. The V gene is TRBV5-4, the J gene TRBJ2-3; D gene uncertain. V lost 2 bases to trimming and J lost 1 base, with 5 bases between them. The germline CDR1 and CDR2 sequences are SGHNT and YYREEE (reference sequence). The CDR3 has 13 amino acids. Filled out from reference TRBV5-4 and TRBJ2-3, the complete variable domain reads ETGVTQSPTHLIKTRGQQVTLRCSSQSGHNTVSWYQQALGQGPQFIFQYYREEENGRGNFPPRFSGLQFPNYSSELNVNALELDDSALYLCASSFGGTDTQYFGPGTRLTVL.

The CDR3 coding sequence is TGTGCCAGCAGTTACTCGGCCGGGGGGGACACTGAAGCTTTCTTT. This codes for CASSYSAGGDTEAFF. The chain links TRBV6-2 or TRBV6-3 to TRBJ1-1; a weak D match, TRBD1 (5 bases). Trimming pared 0 bases from V and 3 bases from J, leaving 11 bases between. The germline gives CDR1 MNHEY, CDR2 SVGEGT. The CDR3 runs to 15 residues.

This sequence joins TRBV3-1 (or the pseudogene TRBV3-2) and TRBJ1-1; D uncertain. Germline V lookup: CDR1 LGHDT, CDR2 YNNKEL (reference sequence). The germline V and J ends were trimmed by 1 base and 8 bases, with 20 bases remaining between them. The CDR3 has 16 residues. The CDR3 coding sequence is TGTGCCAGCAGCCAAGTCCTTCCCAAGGGCGGGCCGGAAGCTTTCTTT. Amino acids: CASSQVLPKGGPEAFF.

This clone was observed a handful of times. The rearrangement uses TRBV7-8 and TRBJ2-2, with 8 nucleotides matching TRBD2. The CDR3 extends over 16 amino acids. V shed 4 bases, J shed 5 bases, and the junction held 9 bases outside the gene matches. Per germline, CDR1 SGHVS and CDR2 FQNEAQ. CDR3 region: CASSWYGTRGTGELFF. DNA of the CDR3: TGTGCCAGCAGCTGGTATGGGACTAGAGGGACCGGGGAGCTGTTTTTT. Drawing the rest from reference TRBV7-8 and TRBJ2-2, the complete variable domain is GAGVSQSPRYKVAKRGQDVALRCDPISGHVSLFWYQQALGQGPEFLTYFQNEAQLDKSGLPSDRFFAERPEGSVSTLKIQRTQQEDSAVYLCASSWYGTRGTGELFFGEGSRLTVL.

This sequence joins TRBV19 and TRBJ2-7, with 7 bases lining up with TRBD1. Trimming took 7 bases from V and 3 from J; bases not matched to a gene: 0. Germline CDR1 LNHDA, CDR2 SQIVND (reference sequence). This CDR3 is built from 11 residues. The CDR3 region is CASTGGYEQYF. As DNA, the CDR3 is TGTGCCAGTACAGGGGGCTACGAGCAGTACTTC.

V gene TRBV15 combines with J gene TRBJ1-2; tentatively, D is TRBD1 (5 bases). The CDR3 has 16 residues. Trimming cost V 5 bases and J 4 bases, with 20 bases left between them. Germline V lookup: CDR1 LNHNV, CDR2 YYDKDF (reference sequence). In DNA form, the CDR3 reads TGTGCCACCAGCCGGGTTTGGGGCACCATCGTCTATGGCTACACCTTC. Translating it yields CATSRVWGTIVYGYTF.

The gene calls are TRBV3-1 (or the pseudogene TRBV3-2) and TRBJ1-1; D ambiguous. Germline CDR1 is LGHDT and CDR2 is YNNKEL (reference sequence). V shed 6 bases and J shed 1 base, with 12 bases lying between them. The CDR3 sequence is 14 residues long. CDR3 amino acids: CASRRTGKNTEAFF. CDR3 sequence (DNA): TGTGCCAGCAGAAGGACGGGAAAGAACACTGAAGCTTTCTTT.

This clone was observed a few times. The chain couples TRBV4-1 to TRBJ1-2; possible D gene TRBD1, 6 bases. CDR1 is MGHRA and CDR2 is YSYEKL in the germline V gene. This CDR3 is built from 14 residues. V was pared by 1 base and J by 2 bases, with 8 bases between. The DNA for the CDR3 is TGCGCCAGCAGCCAAGCCACAGGGAACTATGGCTACACCTTC. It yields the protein CASSQATGNYGYTF.

The CDR3 region has the DNA TGCGCCAGCAGCTGGGGACAGGGCTTTAATGAAAAACTGTTTTTT. Translating gives CASSWGQGFNEKLFF. The V call is TRBV5-1, the J call TRBJ1-4, with TRBD1 matching over 9 bases. Germline CDR1 is SGHRS and CDR2 is YFSETQ. CDR3 size: 15 residues. Unmatched junction bases numbered 4, after V lost 3 bases and J lost 4 bases.

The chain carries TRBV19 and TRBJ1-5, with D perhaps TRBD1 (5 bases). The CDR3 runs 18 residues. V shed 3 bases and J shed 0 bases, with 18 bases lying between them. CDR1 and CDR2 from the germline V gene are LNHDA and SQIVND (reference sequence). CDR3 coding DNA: TGTGCCAGTAGTATTCTGGGGGGAACCAAAAATAGCAATCAGCCCCAGCATTTT. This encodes CASSILGGTKNSNQPQHF.

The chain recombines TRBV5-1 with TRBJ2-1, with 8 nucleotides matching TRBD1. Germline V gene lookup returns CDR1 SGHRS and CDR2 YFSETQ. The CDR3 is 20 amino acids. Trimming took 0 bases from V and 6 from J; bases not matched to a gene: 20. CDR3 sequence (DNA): TGCGCCAGCAGCTTGGTCGTAGGCAGGGGGCGCCGAGAAACCTTCAATGAGCAGTTCTTC. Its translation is CASSLVVGRGRRETFNEQFF.

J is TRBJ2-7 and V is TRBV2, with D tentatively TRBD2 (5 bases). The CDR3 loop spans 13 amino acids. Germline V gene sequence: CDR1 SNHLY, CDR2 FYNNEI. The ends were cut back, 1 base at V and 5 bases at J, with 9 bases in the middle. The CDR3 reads CASSEEAGNEQYF. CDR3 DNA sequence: TGTGCCAGCAGTGAAGAGGCCGGGAACGAGCAGTACTTC.

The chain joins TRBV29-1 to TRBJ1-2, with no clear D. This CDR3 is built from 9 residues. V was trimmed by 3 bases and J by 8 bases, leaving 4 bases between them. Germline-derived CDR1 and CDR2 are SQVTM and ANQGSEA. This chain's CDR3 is CSVDGGYTF. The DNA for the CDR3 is TGCAGCGTTGATGGCGGCTACACCTTC.